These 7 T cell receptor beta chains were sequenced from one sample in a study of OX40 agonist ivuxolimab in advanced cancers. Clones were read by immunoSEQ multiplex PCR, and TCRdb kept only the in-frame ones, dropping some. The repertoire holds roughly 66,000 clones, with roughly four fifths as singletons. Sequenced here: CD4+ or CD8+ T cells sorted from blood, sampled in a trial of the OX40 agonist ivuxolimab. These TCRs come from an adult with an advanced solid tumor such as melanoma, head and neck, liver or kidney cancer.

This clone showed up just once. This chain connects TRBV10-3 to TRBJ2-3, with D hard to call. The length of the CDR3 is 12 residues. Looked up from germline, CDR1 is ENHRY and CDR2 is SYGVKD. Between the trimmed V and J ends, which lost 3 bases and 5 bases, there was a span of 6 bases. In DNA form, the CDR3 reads TGTGCCATCAGTGATAACGTAGATACGCAGTATTTT. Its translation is CAISDNVDTQYF.

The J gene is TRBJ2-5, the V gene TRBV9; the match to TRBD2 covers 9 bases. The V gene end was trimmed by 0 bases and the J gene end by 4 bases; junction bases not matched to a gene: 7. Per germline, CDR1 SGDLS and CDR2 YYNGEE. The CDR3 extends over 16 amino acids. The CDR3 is CASSVGVAGVGETQYF. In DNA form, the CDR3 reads TGTGCCAGCAGCGTAGGGGTAGCGGGAGTGGGAGAGACCCAGTACTTC. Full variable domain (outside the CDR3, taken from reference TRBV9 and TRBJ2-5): DSGVTQTPKHLITATGQRVTLRCSPRSGDLSVYWYQQSLDQGLQFLIQYYNGEERAKGNILERFSAQQFPDLHSELNLSSLELGDSALYFCASSVGVAGVGETQYFGPGTRLLVL.

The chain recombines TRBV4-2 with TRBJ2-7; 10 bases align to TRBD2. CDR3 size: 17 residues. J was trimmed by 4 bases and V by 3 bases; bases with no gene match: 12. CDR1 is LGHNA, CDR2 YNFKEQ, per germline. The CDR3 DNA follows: TGTGCCAGCAGCCACCTCGTTGGGAGCGGGAGGGCTTACGAGCAGTACTTC. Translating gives CASSHLVGSGRAYEQYF.

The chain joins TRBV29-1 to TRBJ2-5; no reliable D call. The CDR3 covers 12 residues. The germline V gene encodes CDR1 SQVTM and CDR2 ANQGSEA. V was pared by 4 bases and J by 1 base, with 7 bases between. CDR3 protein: CSVVSSQETQYF. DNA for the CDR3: TGCAGCGTTGTATCTAGCCAAGAGACCCAGTACTTC.

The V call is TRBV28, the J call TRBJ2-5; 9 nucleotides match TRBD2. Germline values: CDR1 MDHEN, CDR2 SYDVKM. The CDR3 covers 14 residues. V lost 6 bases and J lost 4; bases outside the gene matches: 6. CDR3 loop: CASSVAGAPETQYF. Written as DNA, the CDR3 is TGTGCCAGCAGCGTAGCGGGAGCCCCAGAGACCCAGTACTTC.

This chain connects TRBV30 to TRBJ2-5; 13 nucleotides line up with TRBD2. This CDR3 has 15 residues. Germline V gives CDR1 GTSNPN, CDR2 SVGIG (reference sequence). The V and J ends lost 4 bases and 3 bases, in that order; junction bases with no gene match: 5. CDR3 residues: CAWNLGLAGKETQYF. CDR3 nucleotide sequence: TGTGCCTGGAACCTGGGACTAGCGGGAAAAGAGACCCAGTACTTC.

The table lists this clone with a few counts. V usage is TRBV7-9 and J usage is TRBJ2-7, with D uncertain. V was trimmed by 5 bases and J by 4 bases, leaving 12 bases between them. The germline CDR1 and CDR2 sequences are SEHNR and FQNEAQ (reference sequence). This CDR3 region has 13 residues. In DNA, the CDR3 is TGTGCCAGCAGCGGATGGGGAAGGTACGAGCAGTACTTC. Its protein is CASSGWGRYEQYF. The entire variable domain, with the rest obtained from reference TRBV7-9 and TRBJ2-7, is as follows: DTGVSQNPRHKITKRGQNVTFRCDPISEHNRLYWYRQTLGQGPEFLTYFQNEAQLEKSRLLSDRFSAERPKGSFSTLEIQRTEQGDSAMYLCASSGWGRYEQYFGPGTRLTVT.